This T cell receptor (beta chain) is from a study of blood T cell repertoires in COVID-19. On the study more broadly: From the United States, Italy and Spain came samples of acute and convalescent COVID-19.

This CDR3 is 16 amino acids long. V lost 5 bases and J lost 0, with 17 bases in between. Germline CDR1 SEHNR, CDR2 FQNEAQ (reference sequence). Per the study methods: For nucleated cells, counts were estimated from reference gene primer amplification. The assay was immunoSEQ multiplex PCR, and TCRdb's table has in-frame clones only and misses some. D and trimming were read from the DNA, whereas the V and J calls and clone size are those reported in that table. The table records fewer than 200,000 clones, over 75% of them present only once. The TCR comes from a man aged 55 to 70 who had recovered from COVID-19. Sequenced: peripheral blood. The chain has TRBV7-9 and TRBJ2-7, with D perhaps matching TRBD1 (5 bases). The CDR3 DNA is TGTGCCAGCAGCCTTCGCCAAGGGGTGAGCTCCTACGAGCAGTACTTC. This translates into CASSLRQGVSSYEQYF.